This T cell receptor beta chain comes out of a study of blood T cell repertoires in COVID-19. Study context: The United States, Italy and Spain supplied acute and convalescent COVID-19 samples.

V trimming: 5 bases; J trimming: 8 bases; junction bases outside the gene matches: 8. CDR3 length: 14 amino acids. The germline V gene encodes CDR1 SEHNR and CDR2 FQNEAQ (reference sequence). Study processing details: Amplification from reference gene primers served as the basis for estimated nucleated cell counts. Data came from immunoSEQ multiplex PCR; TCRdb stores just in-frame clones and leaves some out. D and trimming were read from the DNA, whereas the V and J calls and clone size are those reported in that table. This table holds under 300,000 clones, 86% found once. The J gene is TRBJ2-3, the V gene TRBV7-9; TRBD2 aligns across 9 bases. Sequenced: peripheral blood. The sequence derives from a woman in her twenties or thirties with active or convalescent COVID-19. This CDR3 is CASSIPGLALTQYF. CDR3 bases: TGTGCCAGCAGCATACCGGGACTAGCTCTTACGCAGTATTTT.